The table lists the clone carrying this T cell receptor beta chain with a few counts. As yet, its antigen is unknown. Genes here carry mouse names. The sequenced fragment ends 1 residue before the CDR3 boundary, so the rest is inferred from the germline J gene. Sample time point: mouse harvest day 14 after allogeneic transplant. The graft held 10^6 splenic CD5+ T cells and 10^7 T-cell-depleted bone marrow cells. This sample is part of a study of tissue T cells after allogeneic stem cell transplantation. Sequencing of TCRbeta CDR3 at survey depth gave sequences and template counts. Assay used: immunoSEQ multiplex PCR; TCRdb lists only in-frame clones, some missing. There are approximately 4,900 clones in the sample; approximately 47% occur only once, and 20% to 25% lies in the top ten. There are 11 residues in the CDR3. From germline, CDR1 is KGHPV and CDR2 FQNQEV (reference sequence). V lost 8 bases, J lost 5 bases, and 0 bases stayed unmatched.

Study outcomes and limitations: This small cohort was clinically heterogeneous, and sampling depth was a limitation.

The clonotype comes from a female BALB/c mouse given C57BL/6 T cells with graft-versus-host disease after an allogeneic hematopoietic cell transplant. The sample consisted of gut tissue. The chain recombines TRBV26 with TRBJ2-4, with 8 bases lining up with TRBD1. CDR3 residues: CASDRGNTLYF. The part of the CDR3 DNA that was read is TGTGCCAGCGACAGGGGAAACACCTTGTAC.